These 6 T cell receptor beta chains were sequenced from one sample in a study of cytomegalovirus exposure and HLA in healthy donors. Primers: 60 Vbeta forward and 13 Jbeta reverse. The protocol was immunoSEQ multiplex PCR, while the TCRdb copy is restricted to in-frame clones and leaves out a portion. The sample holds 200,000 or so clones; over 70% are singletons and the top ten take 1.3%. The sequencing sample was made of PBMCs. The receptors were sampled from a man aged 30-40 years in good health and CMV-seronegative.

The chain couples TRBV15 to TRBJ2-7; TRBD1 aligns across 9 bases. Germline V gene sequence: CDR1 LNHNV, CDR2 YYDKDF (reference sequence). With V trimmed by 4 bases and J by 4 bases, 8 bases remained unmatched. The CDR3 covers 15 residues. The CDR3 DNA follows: TGTGCCACCAGCAATCCGAGACAGGGGGTTTACGAGCAGTACTTC. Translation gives CATSNPRQGVYEQYF. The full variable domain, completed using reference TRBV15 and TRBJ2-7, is DAMVIQNPRYQVTQFGKPVTLSCSQTLNHNVMYWYQQKSSQAPKLLFHYYDKDFNNEADTPDNFQSRRPNTSFCFLDIRSPGLGDTAMYLCATSNPRQGVYEQYFGPGTRLTVT.

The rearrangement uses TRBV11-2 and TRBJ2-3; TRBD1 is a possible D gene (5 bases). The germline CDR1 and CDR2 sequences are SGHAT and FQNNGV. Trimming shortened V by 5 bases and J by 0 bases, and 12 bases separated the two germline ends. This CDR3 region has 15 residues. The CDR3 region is CASSDSESSTDTQYF. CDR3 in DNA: TGTGCCAGCAGCGACAGTGAGTCTAGCACAGATACGCAGTATTTT. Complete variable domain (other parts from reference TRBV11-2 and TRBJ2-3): EAGVAQSPRYKIIEKRQSVAFWCNPISGHATLYWYQQILGQGPKLLIQFQNNGVVDDSQLPKDRFSAERLKGVDSTLKIQPAKLEDSAVYLCASSDSESSTDTQYFGPGTRLTVL.

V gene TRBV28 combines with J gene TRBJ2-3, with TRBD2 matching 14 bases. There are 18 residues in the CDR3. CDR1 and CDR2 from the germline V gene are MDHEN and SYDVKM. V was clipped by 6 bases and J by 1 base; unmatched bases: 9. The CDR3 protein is CASSPPGLAGARTDTQYF. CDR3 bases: TGTGCCAGCAGCCCCCCGGGACTAGCGGGAGCGCGCACAGATACGCAGTATTTT.

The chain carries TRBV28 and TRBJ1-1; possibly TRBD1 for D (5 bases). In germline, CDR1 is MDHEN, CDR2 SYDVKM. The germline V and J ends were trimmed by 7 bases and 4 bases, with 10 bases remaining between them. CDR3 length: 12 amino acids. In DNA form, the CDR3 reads TGTGCCAGCACAGGGAGGGCCACTGAAGCTTTCTTT. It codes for CASTGRATEAFF.

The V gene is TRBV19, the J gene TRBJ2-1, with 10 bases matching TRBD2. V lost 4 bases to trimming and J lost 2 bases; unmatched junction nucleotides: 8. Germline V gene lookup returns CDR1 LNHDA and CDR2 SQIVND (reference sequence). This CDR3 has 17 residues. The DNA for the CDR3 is TGTGCCAGTAGTAAGGGAGGCGGGACTAGCGCCTACAATGAGCAGTTCTTC. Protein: CASSKGGGTSAYNEQFF.

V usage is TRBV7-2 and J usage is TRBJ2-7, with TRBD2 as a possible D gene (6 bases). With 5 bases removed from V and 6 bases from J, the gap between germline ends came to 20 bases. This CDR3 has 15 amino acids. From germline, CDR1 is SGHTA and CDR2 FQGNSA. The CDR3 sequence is CASSEAGKGVSEQYF. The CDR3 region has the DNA TGTGCCAGCAGCGAGGCGGGGAAAGGGGTCTCCGAGCAGTACTTC.